This T cell receptor (beta chain) came from a study of vaccination effects on CD4 cells after COVID-19. Generated by immunoSEQ multiplex PCR, the TCRdb table keeps only in-frame clones and is missing some. The profile shows about 73,000 clones, about 79% of them singletons. Germline CDR1 and CDR2: LNHDA and SQIVND (reference sequence). The V gene lost 6 bases and the J gene lost 2 bases, with 11 bases spanning the gap. The CDR3 consists of 14 residues. This clone was found a few times. Its antigen remains unknown. ViraFEST expansion of antigen-specific CD4+ T cells with viral peptide pools preceded sequencing. CD4+ T cell isolation took place after approximately 11 days of culture. According to the study, vaccine recipients showed no prior SARS-CoV-2 infection and negative nucleocapsid antibodies. Wells each received 1.5 million to 2.5 million PBMC, cultured with approximately 10 IU/ml IL-2 and 10 ug/ml peptides. Both day 3 and day 7 saw half the medium replaced with IL-2 medium.

Study conclusions and caveats: Marked clonal contraction was seen in infection- and vaccine-induced clones late after vaccination.

This specimen consisted of CD4+ T cells from PBMCs cultured with SARS-CoV-2 spike peptides, obtained before COVID-19 vaccination. The chain links TRBV19 to TRBJ1-5; D perhaps matches TRBD1 (5 bases). The sequence derives from a human donor who received a COVID-19 vaccine. The CDR3 nucleotides read TGTGCCAGTAGGGAAGAGGGGCGCAATCAGCCCCAGCATTTT. It specifies CASREEGRNQPQHF.